The 10 T cell receptor beta chains below were found in one sample sequenced in a study of blood T cell repertoires in COVID-19. Assay used: immunoSEQ multiplex PCR; TCRdb lists only in-frame clones, some missing. Here the sample spans around 300,000 clones, around 90% being singletons. The sequencing input was PBMCs or T cells enriched from blood (not recorded which). Receptors were obtained from a man younger than 40 who had recovered from COVID-19.

V usage is TRBV3-1 (or the pseudogene TRBV3-2) and J usage is TRBJ2-7; 7 bases agree with TRBD2. V shed 3 bases, J shed 6 bases, and the junction held 5 bases outside the gene matches. The CDR3 totals 13 residues. Germline V gene sequence: CDR1 LGHDT, CDR2 YNNKEL (reference sequence). The CDR3 DNA reads as TGTGCCAGCAGCCAGGGGGGAGGGAGCGAGCAGTACTTC. Protein sequence: CASSQGGGSEQYF.

As regards this clone: Other DNA sequences in the same sample also yield this CDR3. The chain couples TRBV5-1 to TRBJ1-5, with D perhaps matching TRBD1 (5 bases). The CDR3 covers 14 residues. V lost 4 bases, J lost 4 bases, and 12 bases lay in between. Germline V CDR1 and CDR2: SGHRS, YFSETQ. The CDR3 region has the DNA TGCGCCAGCAGCCCAGGGCAGCCGAATCAGCCCCAGCATTTT. It translates to CASSPGQPNQPQHF.

This clone was found once. This chain uses TRBV7-2 with TRBJ2-7; 7 bases line up with TRBD1. This CDR3 comprises 15 residues. J gave up 4 bases and V 4 bases, and 10 bases lay outside the gene matches. Germline CDR1 is SGHTA and CDR2 is FQGNSA. CDR3 amino acids: CASSSYRGQLYEQYF. For the CDR3, the DNA is TGTGCCAGCAGCTCCTACAGGGGACAACTGTACGAGCAGTACTTC.

Here the CDR3 reads CATSRGPVNRDREAFF. CDR3 nucleotide sequence: TGTGCCACCAGCAGGGGCCCAGTCAACCGGGACAGGGAAGCTTTCTTT. The rearrangement uses TRBV15 and TRBJ1-1; 8 bases are shared with TRBD1. CDR1 is LNHNV and CDR2 is YYDKDF in the germline V gene (reference sequence). CDR3 length equals 16 residues. The trim removed 3 bases at V and 8 bases at J, leaving 14 bases unmatched.

The V gene is TRBV13, the J gene TRBJ1-5; D gene ambiguous. The CDR3 consists of 12 residues. The V gene's germline CDR1 is PRHDT and CDR2 FYEKMQ (reference sequence). The V end was cut by 4 bases, the J end by 4 bases, with 5 bases between. The CDR3 reads CASSSPNQPQHF. DNA for the CDR3: TGTGCCAGCAGCTCCCCGAATCAGCCCCAGCATTTT.

This chain joins TRBV19 and TRBJ1-5, with D possibly matching TRBD1 (6 bases). The CDR3 totals 18 residues. V shed 7 bases and J shed 0 bases, with 22 bases lying between them. Looked up from germline, CDR1 is LNHDA and CDR2 is SQIVND (reference sequence). The chain's CDR3 is CASNGAVGQYLSNQPQHF. In DNA form, the CDR3 reads TGTGCCAGTAACGGGGCCGTCGGACAGTACCTTAGCAATCAGCCCCAGCATTTT. Using reference TRBV19 and TRBJ1-5 for the parts outside the CDR3, the full variable domain is DGGITQSPKYLFRKEGQNVTLSCEQNLNHDAMYWYRQDPGQGLRLIYYSQIVNDFQKGDIAEGYSVSREKKESFPLTVTSAQKNPTAFYLCASNGAVGQYLSNQPQHFGDGTRLSIL.

V usage is TRBV5-4 and J usage is TRBJ2-3; D gene unclear. The CDR3 runs to 13 residues. Trimming stripped 3 bases from V and 3 bases from J, with 8 bases between. Germline V gene sequence: CDR1 SGHNT, CDR2 YYREEE (reference sequence). This CDR3 is CASSSRRTDTQYF. DNA of the CDR3: TGTGCCAGCAGCTCACGCCGGACAGATACGCAGTATTTT.

V usage is TRBV10-3 and J usage is TRBJ1-1; D perhaps matches TRBD1 (5 bases). Looked up from germline, CDR1 is ENHRY and CDR2 is SYGVKD. The CDR3 consists of 11 residues. Trimming removed 6 bases at V and 3 bases at J, with 5 bases between. The CDR3 coding sequence is TGTGCCATCAGGGGGCACACTGAAGCTTTCTTT. Encoded protein: CAIRGHTEAFF.

V is TRBV10-3 and J is TRBJ1-2; 7 bases map to TRBD1. This CDR3 has 16 residues. Germline CDR1 reads ENHRY; CDR2 reads SYGVKD. The junction had 6 bases not matched to a gene; V was cut back by 2 bases and J by 0 bases. CDR3 in amino acids: CAISERDSGANYGYTF. CDR3 DNA sequence: TGTGCCATCAGTGAGCGGGACAGTGGAGCTAACTATGGCTACACCTTC.

This chain joins TRBV6-2 or TRBV6-3 and TRBJ1-1; no clear D gene. The CDR3 sequence is 15 residues long. CDR1 and CDR2 (germline): MNHEY, SVGEGT. The V gene lost 0 bases and the J gene lost 0 bases, with 8 bases spanning the gap. The CDR3 sequence: CASSYSGDVNTEAFF. CDR3 DNA: TGTGCCAGCAGTTACTCGGGCGATGTGAACACTGAAGCTTTCTTT.